One sample yielded the 28 T cell receptor beta chains listed below, sequenced in a study of T cells expressing NK-cell markers. Reanalyzing the 5' RACE reads, TCRdb keeps one entry per CDR3 protein, without DNA. The repertoire table contains under 200,000 distinct CDR3 sequences. The specimen was blood T cells: a sorted CD56 or NKG2C T cell subset, CD4+ or CD8+ T cells, or bulk PBMC T cells (not recorded which). The receptor set was obtained from a woman aged 18 to 69 in good health.

The chain is built from TRBV9 and TRBJ2-3. CDR3 length equals 15 residues. Germline V gene lookup returns CDR1 SGDLS and CDR2 YYNGEE. This CDR3 reads CASSVVASSTDTQYF.

The rearrangement uses TRBV11-2 and TRBJ2-5; as DNA is missing, the TRBD1 call by TCRdb cannot be tested. Germline values: CDR1 SGHAT, CDR2 FQNNGV. CDR3 length: 14 residues. The CDR3: CASSGGPRGETQYF.

The CDR3 sequence is CASSPGRQGSEQYF. This chain connects TRBV18 to TRBJ2-7; TCRdb picks TRBD1, but there is no DNA to check that call. The CDR3 covers 14 residues. Germline V gene lookup returns CDR1 KGHSH and CDR2 LQKENI.

The chain uses TRBV5-6 and TRBJ1-5. The CDR3 loop spans 14 amino acids. Germline V gene lookup returns CDR1 SGHDT and CDR2 YYEEEE. The CDR3 protein is CASSFRQTSQPQHF.

This chain connects TRBV4-1 to TRBJ2-3. CDR1 MGHRA and CDR2 YSYEKL come from the germline V gene. There are 18 residues in the CDR3. CDR3 sequence reads: CASSQDANRRASTDTQYF.

V gene TRBV28 combines with J gene TRBJ2-4; TCRdb calls TRBD2, which cannot be checked without DNA. The CDR3 has 15 amino acids. Germline CDR1 MDHEN, CDR2 SYDVKM. This CDR3 reads CASSLAGLAKNIQYF.

The chain employs TRBV11-2 and TRBJ2-2. The CDR3 length is 15 residues. Germline V gives CDR1 SGHAT, CDR2 FQNNGV. CDR3 amino acids: CASSLVAANTGELFF.

The chain is built from TRBV20-1 and TRBJ2-5; the D gene TCRdb calls, TRBD2, cannot be checked with no DNA. This CDR3 has 15 residues. Germline assignment: CDR1 DFQATT and CDR2 SNEGSKA (reference sequence). CDR3 residues: CSARGGSSGRETQYF.

The chain carries TRBV20-1 and TRBJ2-7; TCRdb reports TRBD1, a call that lacks DNA to check it against. CDR3 length equals 15 residues. In germline, CDR1 is DFQATT, CDR2 SNEGSKA (reference sequence). The CDR3 is CSAGRPGQGSYEQYF.

V usage is TRBV12-3 or TRBV12-4 and J usage is TRBJ2-1; TCRdb lists TRBD2, though no DNA is available to test this call. CDR3 length equals 15 residues. CDR3 residues: CASTLSGKLSNEQFF.

The chain uses TRBV11-2 and TRBJ2-2. The length of the CDR3 is 15 residues. CDR1 SGHAT and CDR2 FQNNGV come from the germline V gene. Here the CDR3 reads CASSLGAYPSGELFF.

The chain joins TRBV27 to TRBJ2-1; the TRBD2 assignment by TCRdb is unverifiable without DNA. The germline CDR1 and CDR2 sequences are MNHEY and SMNVEV (reference sequence). The CDR3 contains 19 residues. CDR3 sequence reads: CASSKGLAGGLEGYNEQFF.

This rearrangement joins TRBV7-9 to TRBJ1-1. The CDR3 extends over 15 amino acids. Germline V lookup: CDR1 SEHNR, CDR2 FQNEAQ (reference sequence). The CDR3 is CASSFDLTRGTEAFF.

The chain uses TRBV9 and TRBJ2-2; TCRdb designates TRBD1, a call that cannot be tested without DNA. This CDR3 region has 15 residues. CDR1 SGDLS and CDR2 YYNGEE come from the germline V gene. The CDR3 is CASSVGTSDTGELFF.

The rearrangement links TRBV20-1 to TRBJ1-4. CDR1 and CDR2 (germline): DFQATT, SNEGSKA (reference sequence). CDR3 length: 13 amino acids. CDR3 region: CSAQIGTAEKLFF.

The V call is TRBV20-1, the J call TRBJ2-3; TCRdb indicates TRBD2, and absent DNA this call remains unverified. Germline V lookup: CDR1 DFQATT, CDR2 SNEGSKA (reference sequence). The CDR3 extends over 16 amino acids. The CDR3 sequence: CSARRTSGRYTDTQYF.

The J gene is TRBJ2-5, the V gene TRBV10-3; TCRdb gives TRBD1 as the D gene, but with no DNA this cannot be confirmed. Per germline, CDR1 ENHRY and CDR2 SYGVKD. This CDR3 region has 14 residues. CDR3 residues: CATQRGGNQETQYF.

The chain is built from TRBV6-5 and TRBJ1-1; the D gene TCRdb calls, TRBD1, cannot be checked with no DNA. This CDR3 contains 16 residues. Germline lookup yields CDR1 MNHEY and CDR2 SVGAGI. The CDR3 is CASSYAKGRGNTEAFF.

This chain links TRBV27 with TRBJ2-3; TCRdb's D gene call, TRBD1, goes unchecked for lack of DNA. Looked up from germline, CDR1 is MNHEY and CDR2 is SMNVEV (reference sequence). The CDR3 is made up of 16 amino acids. The CDR3 sequence is CATRVFAGQSTDTQYF.

The chain carries TRBV7-2 and TRBJ2-5; the D call from TCRdb, TRBD2, cannot be confirmed without DNA. From germline, CDR1 is SGHTA and CDR2 FQGNSA. The CDR3 spans 14 residues. The CDR3 loop is CASSPTGGLGTQYF.

The CDR3: CASSSRGIQPQHF. The gene calls are TRBV5-5 and TRBJ1-5; the D call of TRBD1 rests on TCRdb alone, since no DNA is present to check it. The CDR3 is 13 residues long. CDR1 and CDR2 (germline): SGHKS, YYEKEE (reference sequence).

This chain links TRBV11-2 with TRBJ1-1; no DNA is available, so the TRBD1 call from TCRdb remains unchecked. CDR1 SGHAT and CDR2 FQNNGV come from the germline V gene. The CDR3 contains 14 residues. CDR3 amino acids: CASRRGQYNTEAFF.

CDR3 residues: CASSAEVRVITF. This chain joins TRBV2 and TRBJ1-2. This CDR3 spans 12 amino acids. Per germline, CDR1 SNHLY and CDR2 FYNNEI.

J is TRBJ2-3 and V is TRBV18; TCRdb indicates TRBD2, and absent DNA this call remains unverified. The CDR3 length is 16 residues. Looked up from germline, CDR1 is KGHSH and CDR2 is LQKENI. This CDR3 reads CASSPGLTPRTDTQYF. Variable domain in full (rest from reference TRBV18 and TRBJ2-3): NAGVMQNPRHLVRRRGQEARLRCSPMKGHSHVYWYRQLPEEGLKFMVYLQKENIIDESGMPKERFSAEFPKEGPSILRIQQVVRGDSAAYFCASSPGLTPRTDTQYFGPGTRLTVL.

The rearrangement joins TRBV28 to TRBJ2-6. The CDR3 runs 19 residues. Germline CDR1 MDHEN, CDR2 SYDVKM. CDR3: CASSLPLSMDLSGANVLTF.

CDR3 region: CASSLDPLSGETQYF. The rearrangement links TRBV11-2 to TRBJ2-5; TCRdb indicates TRBD1, and absent DNA this call remains unverified. In germline, CDR1 is SGHAT, CDR2 FQNNGV. This CDR3 region has 15 residues.

The chain is built from TRBV12-3 or TRBV12-4 and TRBJ2-7; TCRdb's D gene call, TRBD1, goes unchecked for lack of DNA. This CDR3 region has 13 residues. The CDR3 reads CASRSQGGNEQYF.

The chain uses TRBV7-3 and TRBJ2-1; TCRdb names TRBD1, which stays unverified in the absence of DNA. The CDR3 contains 15 residues. Looked up from germline, CDR1 is SGHTA and CDR2 is FQGTGA. The CDR3 reads CASSLQGGVYNEQFF.